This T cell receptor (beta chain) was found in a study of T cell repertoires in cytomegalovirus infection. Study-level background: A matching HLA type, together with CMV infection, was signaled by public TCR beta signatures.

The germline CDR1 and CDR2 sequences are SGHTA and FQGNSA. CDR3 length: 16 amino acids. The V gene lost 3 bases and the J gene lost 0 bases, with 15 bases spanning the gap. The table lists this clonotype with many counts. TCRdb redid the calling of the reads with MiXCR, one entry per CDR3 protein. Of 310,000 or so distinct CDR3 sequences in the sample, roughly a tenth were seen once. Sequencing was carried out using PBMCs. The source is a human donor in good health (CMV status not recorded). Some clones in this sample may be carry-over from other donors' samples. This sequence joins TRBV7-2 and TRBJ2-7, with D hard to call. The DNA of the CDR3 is TGTGCCAGCAGCTTGGTACCGGACGCCTCCTCCTACGAGCAGTACTTC. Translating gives CASSLVPDASSYEQYF.